This section outlines one T cell receptor (beta chain) sequence together with its context. Its antigen remains unidentified. The data were obtained in a study of T-cell reconstitution after alpha-beta-depleted transplantation in children. Study observations and caveats: After one year, T-cell counts and TCRbeta diversity mostly came from new T cells.

V gave up 0 bases and J gave up 5 bases; unmatched junction bases: 15. The CDR3 loop spans 19 amino acids. Germline CDR1 is SGHNT and CDR2 is YYREEE (reference sequence). The TCRbeta library incorporated unique molecular identifiers. Using its own MiXCR run on the PCR reads, TCRdb lists one record per CDR3 protein. The sample lists 780,000 or so distinct CDR3 sequences, around 15% seen once, with about 5% in the top ten. The sequence was collected from a male patient younger than 18 who had a stem cell transplant for acute lymphoblastic leukemia, so the T cells may come from the graft donor. The chain employs TRBV5-4 and TRBJ2-4, with 9 bases identical to TRBD2. The specimen was PBMCs, mostly from graft donor cells, collected 360 days after TCRalphabeta/CD19-depleted stem cell transplant. CDR3 bases: TGTGCCAGCAGCTTGGTGTTAGCGGGAGACGGGCGGAGCGAAAACATTCAGTACTTC. It encodes CASSLVLAGDGRSENIQYF.